This record covers a single T cell receptor (beta chain). There is no known antigen for this receptor. Base qualities are not recorded, but no much larger clone differs from it by a single base. This record belongs to a study of blood T cell repertoires in COVID-19 (dated by TCRdb to about 2020). Broadly, across the study: Collaborator samples came from the United States, Italy and Spain and covered acute and convalescent phases of COVID-19. The samples were drawn from two sources: the first 160 participants of the ongoing ImmuneRACE study, and some 1,300 subjects contributed by 6 global collaborators. The dataset comprised deeply sampled blood TCRbeta repertoires from subjects exposed to, actively infected with, or recovered from COVID-19. Nearly every sample came with metadata listing a de-identified subject ID, COVID-19 status, age in years and sex. The prospective study material was composed of cDNA or gDNA derived from T cells, B-cell-depleted T cells, or PBMCs. The repertoires were released in a freely available public database meant as a resource for research on the immune response to SARS-CoV-2. Where available, HLA class I and class II types were obtained from metadata supplied by the sample provider rather than from assay-based typing.

TCRbeta CDR3 regions were amplified from genomic DNA using the immunoSEQ Assay, a bias-controlled multiplex PCR. Regarding the original processing steps: The number of nucleated cells in each sample was estimated by amplification of reference gene primers within the assay. To quantify the absolute abundance of each unique TCRbeta CDR3 rearrangement, sequence reads were collapsed and filtered. For each sample, productive Simpson clonality was calculated as the square root of Simpson's diversity index over productive rearrangements. The clones in this table, taken by TCRdb from immuneACCESS, are in-frame only. Not every clone is retained; where verified, under half of the shortfall comes from an unresolved V gene, and the cause of the rest is unknown. Clone size and the V and J calls come from that table; the DNA yielded D and trimming. This sample is represented by 150,000 to 200,000 clones; roughly 84% of them were singletons. The ten largest clonotypes hold more than 3% of the sample.

Per the germline V gene, MGHRA is the CDR1 and YSYEKL is the CDR2. Trimming takes 1 base from V and 8 bases from J, and the germline ends sit 12 bases apart. The CDR3 sequence holds 14 residues, the cysteine and phenylalanine included. The DNA shown is the 42-base CDR3, in frame from base 1. Paper-wide results and their limitations: Clinical and demographic metadata were provided uncurated, with the amount varying by source and participant.

Enrolling through a virtual design, the prospective study's participants ranged in age from roughly 18 to 95 years and lived across more than 20 United States geographic areas. To assign participants to cohorts, the prospective study relied on clinical history that participants themselves reported in a screening survey and a study questionnaire. A participant counted as exposed if, within 2 weeks of entering the study, that participant had been in contact with someone who had a PCR-confirmed or clinician-diagnosed COVID-19 case. Mobile phlebotomists in the prospective study collected whole blood, serum and a nasopharyngeal or oropharyngeal swab from every participant. Participants in the prospective study had the option to provide additional blood draws and questionnaires over a roughly 2-month period. Prospective study blood samples were shipped either frozen or at room temperature before DNA extraction.

This chain is built from TRBV4-1 and TRBJ2-1; the D gene is possibly TRBD1, with 6 bases matching. The sequence derives from a young woman who had been exposed to COVID-19. Material for sequencing was PBMCs or T cells enriched from blood (not recorded which). The CDR3 region: CASSQVGAGDEQFF. Read as DNA, the sequence is TGCGCCAGCAGCCAAGTGGGAGCAGGGGATGAGCAGTTCTTC.